The 15 T cell receptor beta chains listed next were all sequenced from one sample in a study of blood T cells in healthy people across ages (dated by TCRdb to the mid-2010s). The library was prepared using 5' RACE. This sample was sequenced with an Illumina HiSeq 2500. A second 7 to 11 cycle PCR used a sample-barcoded 5' primer and a J-beta primer mix. TCRdb reprocessing: public reads trimmed at Q25 with fastp, clones called with MiXCR, in-frame beta chains kept. CDR3 protein sequences are deduplicated, and each keeps its most common genes and DNA. The sample data list roughly 500,000 distinct CDR3 sequences, and 20% to 30% of these were observed just once. The ten largest clones add up to less than 9% of the sample. This same sample was also part of a study on T cells of mothers and their children.

Sequenced sample: blood. All receptors derive from a boy younger than 18 in good health.

This chain links TRBV30 with TRBJ2-3; 10 bases map to TRBD2. J gave up 6 bases and V 4 bases, and 10 bases lay outside the gene matches. Germline assignment: CDR1 GTSNPN and CDR2 SVGIG (reference sequence). The CDR3 spans 15 residues. CDR3: CAWKVLAGALDTQYF. DNA of the CDR3: TGTGCCTGGAAGGTCCTAGCGGGGGCCCTGGATACGCAGTATTTT. Looking up the rest from reference TRBV30 and TRBJ2-3 gives the full variable domain: SQTIHQWPATLVQPVGSPLSLECTVEGTSNPNLYWYRQAAGRGLQLLFYSVGIGQISSEVPQNLSASRPQDRQFILSSKKLLLSDSGFYLCAWKVLAGALDTQYFGPGTRLTVL.

In this sample, this clonotype turned up a few times. The chain uses TRBV20-1 and TRBJ1-5; D unresolved. The CDR3 is 12 amino acids. From germline, CDR1 is DFQATT and CDR2 SNEGSKA (reference sequence). With 4 bases removed from V and 1 base from J, the gap between germline ends came to 5 bases. CDR3 amino acids: CSAKTSNQPQHF. CDR3 nucleotide sequence: TGCAGTGCTAAGACGAGCAATCAGCCCCAGCATTTT.

Many counts were recorded for this clonotype. The V gene is TRBV5-1, the J gene TRBJ2-5; D unclear. CDR1 is SGHRS, CDR2 YFSETQ, per germline. Trimming pared 5 bases from V and 1 base from J, leaving 3 bases between. The CDR3 has 11 residues. The CDR3 nucleotides are TGCGCCAGCAGGGCCCAAGAGACCCAGTACTTC. Its protein product is CASRAQETQYF.

This chain links TRBV27 with TRBJ2-3; D possibly corresponds to TRBD2 (5 bases). Trimming took 7 bases from V and 4 from J, leaving 21 bases between them. The CDR3 runs 16 residues. Per the germline V gene, CDR1 is MNHEY and CDR2 is SMNVEV (reference sequence). Here the CDR3 reads CASKLPPRRASDTQYF. CDR3 nucleotide sequence: TGTGCCAGCAAGCTCCCCCCCCGGCGGGCCTCAGATACGCAGTATTTT.

This clonotype was seen more than once but under ten times. This CDR3 reads CASSNRGSSYNEQFF. As DNA, the CDR3 is TGTGCCAGCAGTAACAGGGGGAGCTCCTACAATGAGCAGTTCTTC. The V gene is TRBV28, the J gene TRBJ2-1; TRBD1 matches at 8 bases. This CDR3 contains 15 residues. The V gene's germline CDR1 is MDHEN and CDR2 SYDVKM. The V gene end was trimmed by 5 bases and the J gene end by 0 bases; junction bases not matched to a gene: 3. Variable domain in full (rest from reference TRBV28 and TRBJ2-1): DVKVTQSSRYLVKRTGEKVFLECVQDMDHENMFWYRQDPGLGLRLIYFSYDVKMKEKGDIPEGYSVSREKKERFSLILESASTNQTSMYLCASSNRGSSYNEQFFGPGTRLTVL.

This clonotype was seen only a few times. The rearrangement joins TRBV12-5 to TRBJ2-5; D possibly matches TRBD1 or TRBD2 (5 bases each). The J call may be in error: the DNA end matches TRBJ2-1 better. This CDR3 spans 13 amino acids. Germline assignment: CDR1 LGHNT and CDR2 FRNRAP. The CDR3 DNA reads TGTGCTAGTGGTTTGGTGGGGGTCAGTGAGCAGTTCTTC. The encoded protein is CASGLVGVSEQFF.

This clonotype turned up a few times. This sequence joins TRBV18 and TRBJ2-5; D may be TRBD1 or TRBD2 (5 bases each). With the DNA end fitting TRBJ2-7 better, the J assignment may be wrong. The CDR3 contains 14 residues. Per the germline V gene, CDR1 is KGHSH and CDR2 is LQKENI. The CDR3 DNA is TGTGCCAGGAACCCGGACTCAAGGGGATACGAGCAGTACTTC. Residues: CARNPDSRGYEQYF.

This clonotype was counted a few times. The chain couples TRBV4-3 to TRBJ2-2; 9 nucleotides line up with TRBD2. J was trimmed by 4 bases and V by 0 bases; bases with no gene match: 6. Germline CDR1 is LGHNA and CDR2 is YSLEER. The CDR3 is made up of 17 amino acids. The CDR3 bases are TGCGCCAGCAGCCAAGAGCTTGGCGGGAGGGCCACCGGGGAGCTGTTTTTT. Protein sequence: CASSQELGGRATGELFF.

The V call is TRBV21-1, the J call TRBJ2-7; the listed D gene, TRBD2, was not tested against the DNA. TRBV21-1 is listed as a pseudogene. This CDR3 comprises 15 residues. As DNA, the CDR3 is TGTGCCAGCAGCTTTCTGCGGGGCCCTGGATACGAGCAGTACTTC. This gives the protein CASSFLRGPGYEQYF.

This clonotype was recorded a few times. The chain joins TRBV20-1 to TRBJ1-2, with D unresolved. Per germline, CDR1 DFQATT and CDR2 SNEGSKA (reference sequence). The ends were cut back, 7 bases at V and 3 bases at J, with 9 bases in the middle. CDR3 length equals 11 residues. CDR3 nucleotide sequence: TGCAGTGGGACGGTCGACTATGGCTACACCTTC. Protein sequence: CSGTVDYGYTF.

This clonotype has just a few counts. V and J are TRBV6-5 and TRBJ1-2, with D unclear. This CDR3 spans 17 amino acids. V lost 2 bases and J lost 4, with 20 bases in between. CDR1 and CDR2 from the germline V gene are MNHEY and SVGAGI. The chain's CDR3 is CASSYTRAFSLTYGYTF. The CDR3 bases are TGTGCCAGCAGTTACACGAGGGCCTTTTCGTTAACCTATGGCTACACCTTC.

The rearrangement uses TRBV5-1 and TRBJ2-5; 13 bases map to TRBD2. Judging by the DNA end, TRBJ2-1 fits better; the J call may be wrong. There are 17 residues in the CDR3. Looked up from germline, CDR1 is SGHRS and CDR2 is YFSETQ. CDR3 bases: TGCGCCAGCACCCGGACCGGGACTAGCGGGATTGACAATGAGCAGTTCTTC. It is translated as CASTRTGTSGIDNEQFF.

Only a few counts were recorded for this clonotype. The chain carries TRBV5-5 and TRBJ2-3, with D possibly TRBD1 on 5 matching bases. V dropped 0 bases and J dropped 2 bases, with 10 bases sitting between them. This CDR3 is 15 amino acids long. Germline CDR1 SGHKS, CDR2 YYEKEE (reference sequence). The CDR3 bases are TGTGCCAGCAGCTTGGACAGGACCTACACAGATACGCAGTATTTT. It yields the protein CASSLDRTYTDTQYF.

This rearrangement joins TRBV28 to TRBJ1-2; D uncertain. The CDR3 covers 17 residues. The V end was cut by 3 bases, the J end by 2 bases, with 19 bases between. Germline CDR1 reads MDHEN; CDR2 reads SYDVKM. The CDR3, as DNA: TGTGCCAGCAGTTTCACCCCAATGGCCGACACAAACTATGGCTACACCTTC. Protein sequence: CASSFTPMADTNYGYTF.

This clonotype was detected only a few times. DNA for the CDR3: TGTGCCAGCAGTTATGACCGCAGCTCCTACAATGAGCAGTTCTTC. Translation: CASSYDRSSYNEQFF. V gene TRBV6-2 or TRBV6-3 combines with J gene TRBJ2-1, with D uncertain. The V and J ends lost 3 bases and 0 bases respectively, with 9 bases between them. The CDR3 runs 15 residues. Germline V lookup: CDR1 MNHEY, CDR2 SVGEGT.